This TCR beta chain was sequenced in a study of cytomegalovirus exposure and HLA in healthy donors. PCR used 60 Vbeta primers and 13 Jbeta primers. The data were produced by immunoSEQ multiplex PCR, yet TCRdb's version contains in-frame clones alone and is incomplete. The sample has over 200,000 clones; 70% are singletons. The sequencing input was PBMCs. The sequence was collected from a man in his forties in good health and CMV-seropositive.

The CDR3 reads CASSLGRGPYNEQFF. CDR3 DNA: TGTGCCAGCAGCCTGGGAAGGGGTCCCTACAATGAGCAGTTCTTC. The genes are TRBV5-6 and TRBJ2-1, with D perhaps matching TRBD1 (5 bases). The CDR3 spans 15 residues. V lost 4 bases, J lost 2 bases, and 13 bases lay in between. Germline loops: CDR1 SGHDT, CDR2 YYEEEE.